This T cell receptor (beta chain) was identified in a study of blood T cells in healthy people across ages. Many counts were recorded for this clonotype. Germline values: CDR1 LGHNA, CDR2 YSLEER. CDR3 length: 13 residues. V lost 4 bases to trimming and J lost 6 bases, with 11 bases between them. Using a J-beta primer mix together with a sample-barcoded 5' primer, a second PCR was run for about 6 to 12 cycles. TCRdb re-called the 5' RACE reads through MiXCR, storing one row per CDR3 protein. The table has roughly 2 million distinct CDR3 sequences, 49% seen once. Sequencing was performed on blood. The chain recombines TRBV4-3 with TRBJ2-3; TRBD1 might be the D (5 bases). The origin of this receptor is a woman in her forties in good health. The CDR3 nucleotides read TGCGCCAGCAGCCTTAATAAGGGGGATACGCAGTATTTT. This encodes CASSLNKGDTQYF.